The 17 T cell receptor beta chains presented below share a single source sample, sequenced in a study of cytomegalovirus exposure and HLA in healthy donors. Amplification used 60 Vbeta primers and 13 Jbeta primers. The method was immunoSEQ multiplex PCR; TCRdb's version includes in-frame clones alone and lacks a portion of them. The profile shows 100,000 to 150,000 clones, approximately 84% of them singletons. Input material: PBMCs. These receptors were collected from a boy younger than 10 in good health and CMV-seronegative.

This chain uses TRBV9 with TRBJ1-2; unclear D gene. V lost 3 bases and J lost 8, with 20 bases in between. CDR1 is SGDLS and CDR2 is YYNGEE in the germline V gene. The length of the CDR3 is 15 residues. CDR3 in amino acids: CASSGGGLITQGYTF. The CDR3 DNA reads as TGTGCCAGCAGCGGGGGAGGGTTGATAACGCAAGGCTACACCTTC.

V is TRBV27 and J is TRBJ2-3, with 7 bases that match TRBD2. Germline-derived CDR1 and CDR2 are MNHEY and SMNVEV (reference sequence). Losses at the gene ends were 5 bases for V and 4 bases for J; bases not matched to a gene: 9. CDR3 length: 15 residues. Written as DNA, the CDR3 is TGTGCCAGCAGTACCCTGGCGGGAGAATCAGATACGCAGTATTTT. Amino acids: CASSTLAGESDTQYF.

The rearrangement uses TRBV5-4 and TRBJ1-2; no firm D call. The CDR3 consists of 16 residues. V lost 0 bases to trimming and J lost 0 bases, with 12 bases between them. From germline, CDR1 is SGHNT and CDR2 YYREEE (reference sequence). The CDR3 coding sequence is TGTGCCAGCAGCTTGGGGAGGCAGGTCGCTAACTATGGCTACACCTTC. Translated, it gives CASSLGRQVANYGYTF.

The V call is TRBV18, the J call TRBJ1-1, with TRBD1 matching 7 bases. The CDR3 runs to 15 residues. V shed 3 bases and J 0 bases; nucleotides not matched to a gene: 4. Germline V CDR1 and CDR2: KGHSH, LQKENI. The CDR3 bases are TGTGCCAGCTCACCGGCGGGACAGTTGAACACTGAAGCTTTCTTT. This gives the protein CASSPAGQLNTEAFF.

The rearrangement links TRBV6-6 to TRBJ1-4; a weak D match, TRBD1 (5 bases). V lost 4 bases and J lost 7, with 13 bases in between. This CDR3 has 14 amino acids. CDR1 MNHNY and CDR2 SVGAGI come from the germline V gene (reference sequence). CDR3 sequence (DNA): TGTGCCAGCAGTTGGGGCAGAAGGGTTGAAAAACTGTTTTTT. Encoded protein: CASSWGRRVEKLFF.

V is TRBV10-3 and J is TRBJ2-5, with D possibly being TRBD2 (6 bases). V lost 4 bases, J lost 2 bases, and 14 bases lay in between. This CDR3 region has 15 residues. Germline-derived CDR1 and CDR2 are ENHRY and SYGVKD. CDR3 nucleotides: TGTGCCATCAGTGTTCAGGGAGCGGGTCAAGAGACCCAGTACTTC. Translation gives CAISVQGAGQETQYF.

J is TRBJ1-1 and V is TRBV2; D unclear. The length of the CDR3 is 13 residues. Germline V gene data show CDR1 as SNHLY and CDR2 as FYNNEI. V dropped 11 bases and J dropped 4 bases, with 17 bases sitting between them. The CDR3 DNA reads as TGTGCCTCCCTGAGGATTGCCGGCACTGAAGCTTTCTTT. Translation gives CASLRIAGTEAFF.

The gene calls are TRBV4-2 and TRBJ2-4, with D perhaps TRBD2 (7 bases). This CDR3 has 17 amino acids. Looked up from germline, CDR1 is LGHNA and CDR2 is YNFKEQ. The ends were cut back, 0 bases at V and 6 bases at J, with 18 bases in the middle. The CDR3 coding sequence is TGTGCCAGCAGCCAAGATAGGACTCTAGGGGGGGGAAACATTCAGTACTTC. Translation gives CASSQDRTLGGGNIQYF.

The rearrangement uses TRBV5-5 and TRBJ1-2, with D possibly TRBD1 on 6 matching bases. The CDR3 has 13 residues. Germline CDR1 reads SGHKS; CDR2 reads YYEKEE (reference sequence). Trimming stripped 0 bases from V and 7 bases from J, with 10 bases between. The CDR3 reads CASSLDRAGGYTF. Here the CDR3 DNA reads TGTGCCAGCAGCTTGGACAGGGCTGGTGGCTACACCTTC.

The chain links TRBV5-8 to TRBJ1-4; D not certain. Germline V gene sequence: CDR1 SGHTS, CDR2 YDEGEE. The CDR3 spans 10 residues. V was trimmed by 3 bases and J by 10 bases, leaving 4 bases between them. The CDR3 DNA sequence: TGTGCCAGCAGCTCCTCAAAACTGTTTTTT. Protein sequence: CASSSSKLFF.

A remark on this clone: This CDR3 is also generated by other DNA sequences in the sample. The V gene is TRBV4-2, the J gene TRBJ1-2; the D is unclear. V lost 1 base to trimming and J lost 8 bases, with 11 bases between them. This CDR3 is built from 13 residues. The germline V gene has CDR1 LGHNA and CDR2 YNFKEQ. Written as DNA, the CDR3 is TGTGCCAGCAGCCAAGGAGGAAGCAAGGGCTACACCTTC. It codes for CASSQGGSKGYTF.

V usage is TRBV19 and J usage is TRBJ1-5; TRBD1 might be the D (5 bases). Germline V gene lookup returns CDR1 LNHDA and CDR2 SQIVND (reference sequence). Trimming removed 5 bases from V and 6 bases from J, with 14 bases in between. The CDR3 has 14 residues. CDR3: CASSHAGDAQPQHF. The CDR3 DNA reads TGTGCCAGTAGTCATGCGGGGGACGCTCAGCCCCAGCATTTT.

This chain uses TRBV6-4 with TRBJ2-3; the D gene is possibly TRBD2 (5 bases). Germline values: CDR1 MRHNA, CDR2 SNTAGT. There are 14 residues in the CDR3. Trimming took off 3 bases at V and 2 bases at J, with 9 bases between the two ends. The CDR3 coding sequence is TGTGCCAGCAGTGATCGGGGAAACACAGATACGCAGTATTTT. As protein: CASSDRGNTDTQYF.

This rearrangement joins TRBV25-1 to TRBJ2-2, with D maybe TRBD1 (7 bases). Trimming removed 4 bases at V and 3 bases at J, with 18 bases between. Germline-derived CDR1 and CDR2 are MGHDK and SYGVNS. This CDR3 region has 17 residues. The CDR3 is CASSAQEGAAHTGELFF. For the CDR3, the DNA is TGTGCCAGCAGTGCTCAGGAGGGGGCCGCGCACACCGGGGAGCTGTTTTTT.

This clone was seen only a few times. This chain uses TRBV4-1 with TRBJ1-1, with D possibly TRBD1 on 5 matching bases. The V gene lost 4 bases and the J gene lost 2 bases, with 17 bases spanning the gap. The CDR3 is 16 residues long. Germline loops: CDR1 MGHRA, CDR2 YSYEKL. DNA of the CDR3: TGCGCCAGCAGCCTATTAGGGGAAGTTCTTAACACTGAAGCTTTCTTT. Translated: CASSLLGEVLNTEAFF.

The chain couples TRBV28 to TRBJ1-2; 10 bases agree with TRBD1. The CDR3 is 16 residues long. Germline-derived CDR1 and CDR2 are MDHEN and SYDVKM. J was trimmed by 4 bases and V by 2 bases; bases with no gene match: 7. The CDR3 DNA reads TGTGCCAGCAGTTTAAATTCCGGGACAGGGGCCTATGGCTACACCTTC. It specifies CASSLNSGTGAYGYTF.

This rearrangement joins TRBV6-5 to TRBJ1-2; possible D gene TRBD1, 6 bases. Germline V gene data show CDR1 as MNHEY and CDR2 as SVGAGI. The length of the CDR3 is 16 residues. Trimming took 2 bases from V and 0 from J, leaving 13 bases between them. CDR3 nucleotides: TGTGCCAGCAGTTACCAGCCGGGACAAACTAACTATGGCTACACCTTC. Its protein product is CASSYQPGQTNYGYTF.